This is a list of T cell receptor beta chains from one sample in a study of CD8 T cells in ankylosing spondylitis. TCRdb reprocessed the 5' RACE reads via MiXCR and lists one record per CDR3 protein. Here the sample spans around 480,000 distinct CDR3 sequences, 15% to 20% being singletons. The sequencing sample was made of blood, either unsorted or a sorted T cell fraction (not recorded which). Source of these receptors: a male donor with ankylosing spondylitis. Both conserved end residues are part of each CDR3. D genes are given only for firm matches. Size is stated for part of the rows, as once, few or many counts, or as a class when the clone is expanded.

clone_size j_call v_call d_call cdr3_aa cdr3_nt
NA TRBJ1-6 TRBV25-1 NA CASRAHINYNSPLHF TGTGCCAGCAGGGCCCATATTAACTATAATTCACCCCTCCACTTT
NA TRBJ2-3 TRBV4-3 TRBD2 CASSRYRTSGRAESTDTQYF TGCGCCAGCAGCCGGTACCGGACTAGCGGGAGGGCCGAGAGCACAGATACGCAGTATTTT
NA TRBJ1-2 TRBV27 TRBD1 CASRHRDRDNGYTF TGTGCCAGCAGGCACCGGGACAGGGACAATGGCTACACCTTC
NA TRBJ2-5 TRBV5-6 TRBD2 CASSLAGGPAQETQYF TGTGCCAGCAGCCTAGCGGGAGGGCCGGCCCAAGAGACCCAGTACTTC
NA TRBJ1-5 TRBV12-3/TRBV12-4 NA CASSLRQGDNQPQHF TGTGCCAGCAGTTTACGGCAGGGAGACAATCAGCCCCAGCATTTT
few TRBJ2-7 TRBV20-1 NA CSASFEGGYEQYF TGCAGTGCTAGCTTCGAGGGGGGCTACGAGCAGTACTTC
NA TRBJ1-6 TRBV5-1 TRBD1 CASRSGTAYSPLHF TGCGCCAGCAGGTCCGGGACAGCATATTCACCCCTCCACTTT
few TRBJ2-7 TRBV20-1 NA CSARDLDGIYEQYF TGCAGTGCTAGAGATCTCGATGGGATCTACGAGCAGTACTTC
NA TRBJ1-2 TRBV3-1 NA CASSQDVRVRNGYTF TGTGCCAGCAGCCAAGATGTAAGGGTAAGGAATGGCTACACCTTC
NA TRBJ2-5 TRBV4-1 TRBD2 CASSQDGGTKETQYF TGCGCCAGCAGCCAAGATGGTGGGACTAAAGAGACCCAGTACTTC
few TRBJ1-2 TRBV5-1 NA CASSAQTEFRYGYTF TGCGCCAGCAGCGCTCAGACAGAGTTTCGGTATGGCTACACCTTC
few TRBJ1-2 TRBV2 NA CASSEALRGGGYTF TGTGCCAGCAGTGAAGCCTTGAGGGGCGGAGGCTACACCTTC
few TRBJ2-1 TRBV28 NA CATQTDRTLSSYNEQFF TGTGCCACCCAGACCGACAGGACCCTAAGCTCCTACAATGAGCAGTTCTTC
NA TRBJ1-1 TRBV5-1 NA CASSLDGSTNTEAFF TGCGCCAGCAGCTTGGATGGGTCCACCAACACTGAAGCTTTCTTT
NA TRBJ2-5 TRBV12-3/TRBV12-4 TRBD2 CASSLQTRLAGEKETQYF TGTGCCAGCAGTTTACAGACTAGACTAGCGGGAGAAAAAGAGACCCAGTACTTC
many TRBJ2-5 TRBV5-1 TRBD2 CASSLWTSGEETQYF TGCGCCAGCAGCTTGTGGACTAGCGGGGAAGAGACCCAGTACTTC
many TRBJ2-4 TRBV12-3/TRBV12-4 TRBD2 CASSFSGKNIQYF TGTGCCAGCAGTTTTAGCGGGAAAAACATTCAGTACTTC
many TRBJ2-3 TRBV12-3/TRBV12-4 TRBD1 CASSLRGLGTDTQYF TGTGCCAGCAGTTTGAGGGGGCTCGGCACAGATACGCAGTATTTT
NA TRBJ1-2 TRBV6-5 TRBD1 CASSHRDREIYGYTF TGTGCCAGCAGTCACCGGGACAGGGAAATATATGGCTACACCTTC
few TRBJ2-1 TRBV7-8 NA CASSLSSVGWDNEQFF TGTGCCAGCAGCTTATCTTCAGTAGGCTGGGACAATGAGCAGTTCTTC
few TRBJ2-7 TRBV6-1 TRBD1 CASSVLGAGGWYEQYF TGTGCCAGCAGTGTTCTGGGGGCAGGGGGTTGGTACGAGCAGTACTTC
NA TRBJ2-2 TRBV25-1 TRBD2 CASSEGPLVASGGVTGELFF TGTGCCAGCAGTGAAGGCCCCTTGGTGGCTAGCGGGGGGGTCACCGGGGAGCTGTTTTTT
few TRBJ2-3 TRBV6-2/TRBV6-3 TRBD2 CATSYGTSGRVTDTQYF TGTGCCACCTCCTACGGGACTAGCGGTCGGGTCACAGATACGCAGTATTTT
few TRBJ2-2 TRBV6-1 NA CASSDRVGTGELFF TGTGCCAGCAGTGACAGGGTTGGCACCGGGGAGCTGTTTTTT
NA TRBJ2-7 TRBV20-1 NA CSAQLGGQTEQYF TGCAGTGCCCAACTTGGGGGCCAAACAGAGCAGTACTTC
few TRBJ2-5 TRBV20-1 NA CSARTGTPIQETQYF TGCAGTGCTAGGACCGGGACCCCGATTCAAGAGACCCAGTACTTC
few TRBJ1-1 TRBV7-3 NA CASSLRGGLDTEAFF TGTGCCAGCAGCTTAAGAGGGGGGCTGGACACTGAAGCTTTCTTT
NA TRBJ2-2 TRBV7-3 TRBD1 CASSPNRGQSGELCF TGTGCCAGCAGCCCTAACAGGGGGCAGAGCGGGGAGCTGTGTTTT
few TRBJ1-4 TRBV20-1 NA CSVGPGGEKLFF TGCAGCGTGGGCCCTGGGGGTGAAAAACTGTTTTTT
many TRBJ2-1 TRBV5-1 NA CASSPSGAGDNEQFF TGCGCCAGCAGCCCCAGTGGAGCGGGCGACAATGAGCAGTTCTTC
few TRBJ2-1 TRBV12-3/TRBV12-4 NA CASSYPGLPSYNEQFF TGTGCCAGCAGTTATCCGGGACTCCCCTCCTACAATGAGCAGTTCTTC
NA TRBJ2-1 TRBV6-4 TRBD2 CASSETSVNPQFF TGTGCCAGCAGTGAGACTAGCGTCAATCCCCAGTTCTTC
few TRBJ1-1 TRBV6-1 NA CASSKAMNTEAFF TGTGCCAGCAGTAAAGCCATGAACACTGAAGCTTTCTTT
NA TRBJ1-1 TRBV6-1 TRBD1 CASSPTGQGLAFF TGTGCCAGCAGTCCCACCGGACAGGGCTTGGCTTTCTTT
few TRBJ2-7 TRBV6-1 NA CASRMIGTARSEQYF TGTGCCAGCAGGATGATCGGGACTGCACGTTCGGAGCAGTACTTC
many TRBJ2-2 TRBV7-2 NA CASHSGNTGELFF TGTGCCAGCCATAGCGGGAACACCGGGGAGCTGTTTTTT
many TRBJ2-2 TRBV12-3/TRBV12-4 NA CASSPGKNTGELFF TGTGCCAGCAGCCCGGGCAAAAACACCGGGGAGCTGTTTTTT
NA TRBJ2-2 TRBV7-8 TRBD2 CASSLEASGTGELFF TGTGCCAGCAGCTTAGAGGCTAGCGGTACCGGGGAGCTGTTTTTT
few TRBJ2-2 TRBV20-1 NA CSAKGGDGELFF TGCAGTGCCAAGGGGGGGGACGGGGAGCTGTTTTTT
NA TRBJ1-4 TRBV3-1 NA CASSSFPGLQEKLFF TGTGCCAGCAGCTCCTTTCCGGGACTACAGGAAAAACTGTTTTTT
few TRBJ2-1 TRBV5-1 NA CASSFQGSEQFF TGCGCCAGCAGCTTCCAGGGTAGTGAGCAGTTCTTC
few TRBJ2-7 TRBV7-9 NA CASSLRRERIYDF TGTGCCAGCAGCTTAAGACGGGAACGGATATATGACTTC
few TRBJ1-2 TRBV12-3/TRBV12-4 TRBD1 CASRLAGTGEGYTF TGTGCCAGCAGGTTAGCCGGGACAGGGGAAGGCTACACCTTC
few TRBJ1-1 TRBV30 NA CAWNKQGNTEAFF TGTGCCTGGAATAAACAGGGGAACACTGAAGCTTTCTTT
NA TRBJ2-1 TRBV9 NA CASSVVDSAYEQFF TGTGCCAGCAGCGTAGTGGATAGCGCATATGAGCAGTTCTTC
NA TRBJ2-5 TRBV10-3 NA CATNWGTQETQYF TGTGCCACCAATTGGGGCACCCAAGAGACCCAGTACTTC
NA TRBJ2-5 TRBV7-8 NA CASSFSVPLLGVSDQETQYF TGTGCCAGCAGCTTCTCGGTCCCGCTTTTGGGGGTATCCGACCAAGAGACCCAGTACTTC
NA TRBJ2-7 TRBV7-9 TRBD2 CASSSGTSGATYEQYF TGTGCCAGCAGCTCCGGGACTAGCGGGGCTACCTACGAGCAGTACTTC
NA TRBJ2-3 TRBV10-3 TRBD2 CAISASGTTDTQYF TGTGCCATCTCGGCTAGCGGTACCACAGATACGCAGTATTTT
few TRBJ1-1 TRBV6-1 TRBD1 CASNYGTENTEAFF TGTGCCAGTAACTATGGGACAGAGAACACTGAAGCTTTCTTT
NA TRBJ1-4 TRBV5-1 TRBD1 CASSRDSQSEKLFF TGCGCCAGCAGCCGGGACAGCCAGAGTGAAAAACTGTTTTTT
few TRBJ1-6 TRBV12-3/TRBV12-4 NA CASSLWVGGTNSPLHF TGTGCCAGCAGTTTATGGGTAGGGGGAACTAATTCACCCCTCCACTTT
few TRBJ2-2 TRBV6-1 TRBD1 CASITDRGQSGELFF TGTGCCAGCATCACGGACAGGGGGCAATCTGGGGAGCTGTTTTTT
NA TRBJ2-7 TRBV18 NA CASSPQTDYEQYF TGTGCCAGCTCACCCCAGACTGACTACGAGCAGTACTTC
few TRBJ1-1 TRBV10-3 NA CAISEQGRETEAFF TGTGCCATCAGTGAGCAGGGCAGGGAGACTGAAGCTTTCTTT